The rows below give T cell receptor beta chains drawn from one sample of a study of response to subunit inactivated influenza vaccine. From the RT-PCR reads, TCRdb called clonotypes with MiXCR, one entry per CDR3 protein. The sample lists about 780,000 distinct CDR3 sequences; around a sixth were seen once. Here the sequenced sample was PBMCs from blood, taken around 5 days after vaccination. The receptor source for this set is a man aged 45 to 65 who received an inactivated influenza vaccine. Each CDR3 is given with its conserved first and last residue. The order of the fields is clone size, CDR3 length, V gene, D gene, J gene, CDR3 DNA, CDR3 protein. D genes are given only for firm matches. Clone size appears in some rows only: once, few, many, or a class for an expanded clone.

NA	12	TRBV10-2	TRBD1	TRBJ1-2	TGCGCCAGCAGAAAACAGGGGTATGGCTACACCTTC	CASRKQGYGYTF
few	16	TRBV20-1	TRBD1	TRBJ2-1	TGCAGTGCTCCGGCCCAGGGACAGGGGATTAACAATGAGCAGTTCTTC	CSAPAQGQGINNEQFF
NA	15	TRBV5-1	NA	TRBJ2-1	TGCGCCAGCAGCATAAGCGGGCCCACCTACAATGAGCAGTTCTTC	CASSISGPTYNEQFF
NA	14	TRBV20-1	NA	TRBJ1-6	TGCAGTGCTAGAGATGACAGAGACAATTCACCCCTCCACTTT	CSARDDRDNSPLHF
NA	14	TRBV5-1	NA	TRBJ2-7	TGCGCCAGCAGCTTCTTGGGGGCCTCCTACGAGCAGTACTTC	CASSFLGASYEQYF
many	15	TRBV6-1	TRBD2	TRBJ2-1	TGTGCCAGCAGGATAGGGACTAGCGGACACAATGAGCAGTTCTTC	CASRIGTSGHNEQFF
few	13	TRBV12-3/TRBV12-4	NA	TRBJ2-1	TGTGCCAGCAGTGTTGGGCTAGACAATGAGCAGTTCTTC	CASSVGLDNEQFF
NA	13	TRBV5-1	NA	TRBJ2-7	TGCGCCAGCAGCTTTAATCAGGAATACGAGCAGTACTTC	CASSFNQEYEQYF
many	16	TRBV7-2	NA	TRBJ2-4	TGTGCCAGCAGCTTAGCGTGGGCGGAATGGGAAAACATTCAGTACTTC	CASSLAWAEWENIQYF
few	16	TRBV9	TRBD1	TRBJ2-2	TGTGCCAGCAGCGGTTACGGGACAGGGGGCACCGGGGAGCTGTTTTTT	CASSGYGTGGTGELFF
many	14	TRBV20-1	NA	TRBJ1-5	TGCAGTGCTAGACGAGGGGAGATGGATCAGCCCCAGCATTTT	CSARRGEMDQPQHF
NA	13	TRBV15	NA	TRBJ1-5	TGTGCCACCAGCAGAGGGCCAGAACAGCCCCAGCATTTT	CATSRGPEQPQHF
few	13	TRBV7-9	NA	TRBJ1-2	TGTGCCAGCAGCTTAGTGGGGGAGGCTGGCTACACCTTC	CASSLVGEAGYTF
few	12	TRBV20-1	NA	TRBJ2-7	TGCAGTGCGCAGCCCCAACCCTACGAGCAGTACTTC	CSAQPQPYEQYF
few	11	TRBV25-1	NA	TRBJ2-7	TGTGCCAGCAGTGATGGGAAAAAGCAGTACTTC	CASSDGKKQYF
NA	15	TRBV12-3/TRBV12-4	TRBD1	TRBJ2-5	TGTGCCAGCAGTAAAGGGACAGGGATACAAGAGACCCAGTACTTC	CASSKGTGIQETQYF
NA	13	TRBV20-1	TRBD2	TRBJ2-7	TGCAGTGCAGACCCGGGACTAGCTAGCGAGCAGTACTTC	CSADPGLASEQYF
NA	17	TRBV5-5	NA	TRBJ1-5	TGTGCCAGCAGCTTGTCCCCAGTTCGGCAGGGAGGACAGCCCCAGCATTTT	CASSLSPVRQGGQPQHF
NA	10	TRBV25-1	NA	TRBJ2-7	TGTGCCAGCAGCGGGGGCGATCAGTACTTC	CASSGGDQYF
few	13	TRBV20-1	NA	TRBJ2-3	TGCAGTGCAGCGGGCGGGAGCACAGATACGCAGTATTTT	CSAAGGSTDTQYF
NA	16	TRBV5-1	TRBD2	TRBJ2-3	TGCGCCAGCAGCCATGGACTAGACACGGGCACAGATACGCAGTATTTT	CASSHGLDTGTDTQYF
NA	16	TRBV4-1	NA	TRBJ2-1	TGCGCCAGCAGCCAAGCGGGGCAGGTCGCCTACAATGAGCAGTTCTTC	CASSQAGQVAYNEQFF
many	14	TRBV20-1	NA	TRBJ1-5	TGCAGTGCTCTTCCGCGACAGGTCAATCAGCCCCAGCATTTT	CSALPRQVNQPQHF
many	13	TRBV5-1	NA	TRBJ2-7	TGCGCCAGCAGCTTGGAGCCGGGACTCCTTGGGTACTTC	CASSLEPGLLGYF
few	12	TRBV18	NA	TRBJ2-7	TGTGCCAGCTCACCGTTCGGGGAGGAGCAGTACTTC	CASSPFGEEQYF
NA	13	TRBV10-3	NA	TRBJ2-3	TGTGCCACGTCCCACGGGGGAAGGGATACGCAGTATTTT	CATSHGGRDTQYF
NA	14	TRBV7-2	NA	TRBJ1-1	TGTGCCAGCAGACGGGACGGGCTGAACACTGAAGCTTTCTTT	CASRRDGLNTEAFF
few	15	TRBV24-1	NA	TRBJ1-1	TGTGCCACCAGTGACCACACAGGACCCAGCACTGAAGCTTTCTTT	CATSDHTGPSTEAFF
NA	14	TRBV7-9	NA	TRBJ2-7	TGTGCCAGCAGCTTAAATCCCCCCGCCTACGAGCAGTACTTC	CASSLNPPAYEQYF